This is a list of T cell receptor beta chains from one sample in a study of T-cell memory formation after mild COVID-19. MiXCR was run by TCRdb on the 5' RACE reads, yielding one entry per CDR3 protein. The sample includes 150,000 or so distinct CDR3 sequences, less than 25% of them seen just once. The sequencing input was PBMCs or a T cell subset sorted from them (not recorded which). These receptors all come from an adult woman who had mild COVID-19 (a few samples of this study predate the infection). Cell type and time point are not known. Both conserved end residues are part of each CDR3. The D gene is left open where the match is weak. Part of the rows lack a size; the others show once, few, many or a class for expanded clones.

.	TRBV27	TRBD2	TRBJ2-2	TGTGCCAGCACGACAGCGGGAGGAACCGGGGAGCTGTTTTTT	CASTTAGGTGELFF
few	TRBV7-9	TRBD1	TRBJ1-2	TGTGCCAGCAGCCAACCGGGACAGGATCCTCCCCCTAACTATGGCTACACCTTC	CASSQPGQDPPPNYGYTF
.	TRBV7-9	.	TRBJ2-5	TGTGCCAGCAGCTTAGGGCTCAGGGAACAAGAGACCCAGTACTTC	CASSLGLREQETQYF
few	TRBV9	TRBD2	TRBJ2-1	TGTGCCAGCAGCGTAGCAGGACTAGCGGGGGGCTCCTACAATGAGCAGTTCTTC	CASSVAGLAGGSYNEQFF
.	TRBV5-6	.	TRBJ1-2	TGTGCCAGCAGCCCCTCGGGACGTTGGTATGGCTACACCTTC	CASSPSGRWYGYTF
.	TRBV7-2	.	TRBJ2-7	TGTGCCAGCAGCTCGCTTGGGGGCGAGCAGTACTTC	CASSSLGGEQYF
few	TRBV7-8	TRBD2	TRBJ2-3	TGTGCCAGCAGCTTAGGGGCTAGCGGGGGCTTTGGGACAGATACGCAGTATTTT	CASSLGASGGFGTDTQYF
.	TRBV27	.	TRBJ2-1	TGTGCCAGCAGTCCCCGTCCAGGCGGTGGCCTTCGCCAACAGTTCTTC	CASSPRPGGGLRQQFF
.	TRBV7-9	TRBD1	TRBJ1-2	TGTGCCAGCAGCTCGACACGGACAGGGGTTAACTATGGCTACACCTTC	CASSSTRTGVNYGYTF
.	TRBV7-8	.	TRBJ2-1	TGTGCCAGCAGCTCAAATCAAGGGAGTAATGAGCAGTTCTTC	CASSSNQGSNEQFF
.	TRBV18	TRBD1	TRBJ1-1	TGTGCCAGCTCACCAGAGACAGGGACGAACACTGAAGCTTTCTTT	CASSPETGTNTEAFF
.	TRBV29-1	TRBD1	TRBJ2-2	TGCAGCGTCTCAGGACAGGGGGCCGCCGGGGAGCTGTTTTTT	CSVSGQGAAGELFF
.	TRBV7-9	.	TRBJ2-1	TGTGCCAGCAGCCAAGCCCCATACAATGAGCAGTTCTTC	CASSQAPYNEQFF
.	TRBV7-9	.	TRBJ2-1	TGTGCCAGCAGTCATCCTTCGTTGGCCATCAATGAGCAGTTCTTC	CASSHPSLAINEQFF
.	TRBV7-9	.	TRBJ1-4	TGTGCCAGCAGCTTATCAGGGGCGCAGTGGGAAAAACTGTTTTTT	CASSLSGAQWEKLFF
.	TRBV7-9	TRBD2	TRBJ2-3	TGTGCCAGAAGCATACCCTGGACTAGCGGGGGCACAGATACGCAGTATTTT	CARSIPWTSGGTDTQYF
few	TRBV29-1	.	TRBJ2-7	TGCAGCGTGGAGACAGGTGCCTACGAGCAGTACTTC	CSVETGAYEQYF
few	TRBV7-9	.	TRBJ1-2	TGTGCCAGCAGCTTAACCGGGGTCCTCTATGGCTACACCTTC	CASSLTGVLYGYTF
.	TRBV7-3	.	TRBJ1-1	TGTGCCAGCAGCTTAACGGTAGGGCAGGGCCCCACTGAAGCTTTCTTT	CASSLTVGQGPTEAFF
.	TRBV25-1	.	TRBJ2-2	TGTGCCAGCAGTGACCACACCGGGGAGCTGTTTTTT	CASSDHTGELFF
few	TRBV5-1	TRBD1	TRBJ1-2	TGCGCCAGCAGCTTGGCCACGGGAGGACAGGGCCATGGCTACACCTTC	CASSLATGGQGHGYTF
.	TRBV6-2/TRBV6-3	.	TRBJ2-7	TGTGCCAGCAGAGACAGGCGCGACGAGCAGTACTTC	CASRDRRDEQYF
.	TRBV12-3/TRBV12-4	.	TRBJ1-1	TGTGCCAGCAGCACCGATACCTTCCCTGCCACTGAAGCTTTCTTT	CASSTDTFPATEAFF
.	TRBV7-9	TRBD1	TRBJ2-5	TGTGCCAGCAGCCTGATTCGGGACAGGGGAGAAGAGACCCAGTACTTC	CASSLIRDRGEETQYF
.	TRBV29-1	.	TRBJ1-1	TGCAGCGTTGGGGCCGAAGACCCTGAAGCTTTCTTT	CSVGAEDPEAFF
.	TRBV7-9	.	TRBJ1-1	TGTGCCAGCAGCTGGCCGGGGGATCTGAACACTGAAGCTTTCTTT	CASSWPGDLNTEAFF
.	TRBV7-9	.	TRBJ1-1	TGTGCCAGCAGCGACAAAGGGGTCCATACTGAAGCTTTCTTT	CASSDKGVHTEAFF
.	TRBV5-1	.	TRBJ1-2	TGCGCCAGCCGCACGTTAACGGGCGATCGCTATGGCTACACCTTC	CASRTLTGDRYGYTF
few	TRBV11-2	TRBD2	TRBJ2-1	TGTGCCAGCAGCTTAGGGGCTAGCGGGAGCTACAATGAGCAGTTCTTC	CASSLGASGSYNEQFF
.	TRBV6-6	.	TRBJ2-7	TGTGCCAGCAGCCTCGTCTCCGAGGTCTCCGAGCAGTACTTC	CASSLVSEVSEQYF
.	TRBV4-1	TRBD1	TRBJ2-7	TGCGCCAGCAGTCTTCGCCGGGACAGAGAGCAGTACTTC	CASSLRRDREQYF
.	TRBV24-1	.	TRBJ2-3	TGTGCCACCAGTCAACAGTTTAGCACAGATACGCAGTATTTT	CATSQQFSTDTQYF
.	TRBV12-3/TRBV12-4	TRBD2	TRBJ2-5	TGTGCCAGCAGTCCCAGCGGGGGGCCCCAAGAGACCCAGTACTTC	CASSPSGGPQETQYF
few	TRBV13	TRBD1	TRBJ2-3	TGTGCCAGCAGCTCCCGACAGGGGTGGAATACGCAGTATTTT	CASSSRQGWNTQYF
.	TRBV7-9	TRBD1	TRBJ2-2	TGTGCCAGCAGCCGGGACAGCACCGGGGAGCTGTTTTTT	CASSRDSTGELFF
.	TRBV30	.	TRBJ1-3	TGTGCCTGGAGTTACTCTGGAAACACCATATATTTT	CAWSYSGNTIYF